This T cell receptor beta chain was retrieved from a study of CD8+ T cells in alopecia areata. After isolation, RNA underwent reverse transcription to generate cDNA as the sequencing template. Method: immunoSEQ multiplex PCR; TCRdb's copy keeps in-frame clones and lacks some. The repertoire holds under 350,000 clones, with roughly 60% as singletons. Details on this clone: Its target is unknown.

This CDR3 contains 14 residues. The V and J ends lost 4 bases and 5 bases respectively, with 15 bases between them. Germline CDR1 reads PRHDT; CDR2 reads FYEKMQ (reference sequence). Treatment of the sample: oral pan-JAK inhibitor, 5-10 mg twice daily. Study-wide findings and caveats: Scalp clonality and expanded CD8+ clones among the top 100 were significantly decreased by tofacitinib. Patients shared TCRs less clearly than mice did, possibly for HLA-related reasons.

This chain joins TRBV13 and TRBJ2-7; the D gene is possibly TRBD2 (6 bases). This material consisted of CD4+ T cells sorted from blood, taken at week 24, from a patient treated with tofacitinib. The sequence derives from a human donor with alopecia areata. The DNA of the CDR3 is TGTGCCAGCAGCTCCCATACGGGGGTAAACGAGCAGTACTTC. Translating it yields CASSSHTGVNEQYF.